The T cell receptor (beta chain) described here comes from a study of cytomegalovirus exposure and HLA in healthy donors. For the study at large: Of approximately 400 genotyped donors, more than 75% clustered with self-reported Caucasian donors.

V lost 0 bases and J lost 7; bases outside the gene matches: 2. The CDR3 loop spans 14 amino acids. Germline loops: CDR1 SGHNT, CDR2 YYREEE (reference sequence). Study results and limitations: Sequences of the TCR beta chain were said to predict the HLA-A and HLA-B alleles of most subjects accurately. DRB1 had the most TCR associations and HLA-C the fewest, a later analysis found, with rates varying by HLA locus. Prior analysis indicated that the majority of TCR beta V segments exhibited productivity approximately 87% or approximately 30% of the time.

The PCR employed 60 Vbeta primers together with 13 Jbeta primers. This table comes from immunoSEQ multiplex PCR, and its TCRdb copy is limited to in-frame clones, with some not included. The sample contains about 110,000 clones, less than 85% of which appear only once. Worth noting for this clone: Its specificity is unknown.

Source material: PBMCs. The receptor was derived from a young man in good health and CMV-seropositive. V usage is TRBV5-4 and J usage is TRBJ2-1, with 9 nucleotides matching TRBD2. CDR3 coding DNA: TGTGCCAGCAGCTTGGGGAGCGGGGGGAATGAGCAGTTCTTC. Protein sequence: CASSLGSGGNEQFF.